Given below is one TCR beta chain in context. A few counts support this clonotype. Its cognate antigen has yet to be identified. Base qualities are not at hand, and no much larger clone is one base apart. This entry comes from a study of regulatory T cells in long-lasting Graves disease (dated by TCRdb to about 2021). Describing the broader study: To count as having persistent Graves' disease, a patient had to have received antithyroid drug treatment for over 5 years with TSH receptor autoantibodies remaining persistently positive. Peripheral blood TCR sequencing and RNA sequencing compared persistent Graves' disease patients with newly diagnosed Graves' disease patients. On average, persistent Graves' disease patients in the clinical cohort had been on antithyroid drugs for approximately ten years. The study took place in China and was registered as a clinical trial. A total of about 33 samples were covered by TCR sequencing, comprising approximately 13 persistent and roughly 20 newly diagnosed Graves' disease patients.

Overall study results and their limits: TRBV28, TRBJ1-2 and TRBJ2-5 were preferentially used in persistent disease, while TRBV20-1 and TRBJ2-1 were favored in newly diagnosed disease. Only peripheral blood was studied, because thyroid tissue, the primary lesion, was inaccessible. Persistent Graves' disease patients showed lower TCR Shannon entropy and fewer highly expanded clones than newly diagnosed patients, suggesting clonal expansion. Persistent patients shared more public clonotypes among themselves (more than 2,500) than newly diagnosed patients did (more than 850). Only the TCR beta chain was sequenced and analyzed. The authors noted that the small sample size was a limitation that may lower accuracy.

Libraries were made using multiplex PCR. The data were produced on an Illumina HiSeq 4000. CDR3 regions were amplified by Arm-PCR with iRepertoire HTBI primers to construct TCR beta libraries. Before sequencing, the PCR products underwent gel purification. As for how the authors treated the data: Gene usage analysis of CDR3 amino acid clonotypes used the 62 TRBV and 14 TRBJ segments found across samples. COPE and FqMerger were used to merge filtered high-quality paired reads into contigs. BLAST was used to align contigs to the IMGT TRBV, TRBD and TRBJ reference genes, and CDR3 was defined following IMGT. Clonotypes above 0.1% frequency were classified as highly expanded clones. Shannon entropy served as the measure of repertoire diversity, while the Gini coefficient captured V-J evenness. Public clonotypes were defined as clonotypes shared by more than one individual. The public reads were quality trimmed at Q25 with fastp and then assembled into clones with MiXCR by TCRdb, keeping productive beta chains. For every CDR3 protein sequence, its rows merge into one entry that carries the most common genes and DNA. None of the V and J calls come from the authors' own analysis; TCRdb made them. This sample lists more than 350,000 distinct CDR3 sequences; roughly a fifth were detected once. Clones ranked in the top ten supply 14% of the sample.

The CDR3, cysteine through phenylalanine, is 15 amino acids long. The retained sequence is limited to the CDR3, 45 bases, with the frame set at the first base. V and J are truncated by 2 bases and 2 bases respectively, leaving an intervening sequence of 13 bases. For CDR1 and CDR2, the germline V gene (reference sequence) lists MNHEY and SMNVEV. Interpreted using the paper, the time point label stands for: persistent/refractory GD, antithyroid drugs over 5 years with positive TRAb. For both TCR sequencing and RNA sequencing, RNA was extracted from PBMCs using TRIzol. The diagnosis of Graves' disease was made according to American Thyroid Association guidelines. Recruitment of patients was carried out at an endocrinology department in Xi'an, China. From each patient, around 9 milliliters of peripheral blood was collected into an EDTA anticoagulant tube. Ficoll Paque Plus density gradient separation was used to isolate PBMCs, and no additional T cell sorting was done. An Agilent 2100 Bioanalyzer and agarose gel were used to assess RNA quality, and a NanoDrop 2000 was used to measure RNA concentration.

The chain employs TRBV27 and TRBJ2-7, and possibly TRBD2, on 5 matching bases. This clonotype originated in a female donor with Graves disease. Sequenced here: peripheral blood mononuclear cells (PBMCs), sampled when the disease was refractory, from a patient treated with antithyroid drugs. The CDR3 region: CASSLQEWETYEQYF. The DNA sequence is as follows: TGTGCCAGCAGTTTACAGGAGTGGGAGACCTACGAGCAGTACTTC.